This entry is about one TCR beta chain. Its antigen is not yet known. Base qualities were left out, and no much larger clone turns up one base away. Whole blood was collected in K2EDTA tubes by collaborating institutions according to the institutions' own protocols. For TCRbeta analysis, collaborator samples were shipped as frozen whole blood, as isolated PBMCs, or as DNA extracted from either sample type. The immunoSEQ Assay, a bias-controlled multiplex PCR, was used to amplify TCRbeta CDR3 regions from genomic DNA. Regarding the original processing steps: Within the assay, amplification of reference gene primers was used to estimate how many nucleated cells each sample contained. To quantify the absolute abundance of each unique TCRbeta CDR3 rearrangement, sequence reads were collapsed and filtered. Productive Simpson clonality was computed per sample as the square root of Simpson's diversity index over productive rearrangements. Sourced from immuneACCESS, this table was stored by TCRdb with only in-frame sequences that have V and J called. A share of the clones is absent; for the studies checked, an unresolved V gene accounts for under half, and the remainder has no known explanation. V, J and clone size reflect that table, while D and trimming were determined from the DNA. This sample lists some 130,000 clones; approximately 83% were detected once. The ten largest clones add up to roughly 9.7% of the sample.

The sample comes from a study of blood T cell repertoires in COVID-19 (dated by TCRdb to 2018 to 2021). Turning to the overall study: Samples covering the acute and convalescent phases of COVID-19 were provided by collaborators in the United States, Italy and Spain. The samples were drawn from the first 160 participants of the ongoing ImmuneRACE study and from over 950 subjects provided by 6 global collaborators. Where available, HLA class I and class II types were taken from metadata supplied by the sample provider and were not determined by assay-based typing. The repertoires were released in a freely available public database meant as a resource for research on the immune response to SARS-CoV-2. The dataset comprised deeply sampled blood TCRbeta repertoires from subjects exposed to, actively infected with, or recovered from COVID-19. Nearly every sample came with metadata listing a de-identified subject ID, COVID-19 status, age in years and sex. The material from the prospective study consisted of cDNA or gDNA derived from T cells, B-cell-depleted T cells, or PBMCs.

V is reduced by 5 bases and J by 0 bases, leaving a spacing of 14 bases between them. Inclusive of the bounding cysteine and phenylalanine, the CDR3 is 15 residues long. The retained sequence is limited to the CDR3, 45 bases, with the frame set at the first base. Sequences MNHEY (CDR1) and SMNVEV (CDR2) are obtained from the germline V gene (reference sequence). Points the paper makes about the study in general: The amount of clinical and demographic metadata varied by source and participant and was provided uncurated.

The receptor's source is a middle-aged man with active or convalescent COVID-19. Sequenced sample: peripheral blood. Here the chain combines TRBV27 and TRBJ2-7; TRBD1 might be the D gene, on 6 matching bases. The bases are TGTGCCAGCAGTCTCACAGGGCTTAGCTCCTACGAGCAGTACTTC. This sequence encodes CASSLTGLSSYEQYF.